The rows below give T cell receptor beta chains drawn from one sample of a study of CD4 T cells in relation to SARS-CoV-2 and coronaviruses. No antigen is known for these receptors. Method: immunoSEQ multiplex PCR; TCRdb's copy keeps in-frame clones and lacks some. Of roughly 23,000 clones in the sample, about 70% were seen once. The material sequenced was CD4+ T cells from PBMCs, cultured in vitro. All receptors come from a human donor in good health. Each CDR3 is given with its conserved first and last residue. The D gene is left open where the match is weak. Clone size is not always given. Where it is, it says once, few, many or a class for expanded clones.

cdr3_nt cdr3_aa clone_size d_call j_call v_call
TGTGCCAGCAGCTTAGGAGTAGTAGGCACAGATACGCAGTATTTT CASSLGVVGTDTQYF . . TRBJ2-3 TRBV11-2
TGTGCCAGCAGTTCGGGGGGGCTTTACACTGAAGCTTTCTTT CASSSGGLYTEAFF . . TRBJ1-1 TRBV27
TGTGCCAGCAGCCAAGTTGCAGGCCGCGAGCAGTACTTC CASSQVAGREQYF few . TRBJ2-7 TRBV4-2
TGTGCCAGCAGCTTCGGGACAGGGGCGAACACCGGGGAGCTGTTTTTT CASSFGTGANTGELFF few TRBD1 TRBJ2-2 TRBV7-6
TGTGCCAGCAGCCAAGTACGACAAAGCCAAGAGACCCAGTACTTC CASSQVRQSQETQYF . . TRBJ2-5 TRBV4-2
TGTGCCAGCAGCACTCCGACTAGCGGGAGCCCCCCATATAAGTTCTTC CASSTPTSGSPPYKFF . TRBD2 TRBJ2-1 TRBV7-3
TGTGCCAGCAGCAAAGCGCCGGCAGGGGGCGTGCATACGCAGTATTTT CASSKAPAGGVHTQYF few . TRBJ2-3 TRBV21-1
TGTGCCAGCAGGTCTGCGACACCAAACACCGGGGAGCTGTTTTTT CASRSATPNTGELFF . . TRBJ2-2 TRBV5-4
TGTGCCAGCAGCCCGGAGACAGGGATCCACTCTGGAAACACCATATATTTT CASSPETGIHSGNTIYF . TRBD1 TRBJ1-3 TRBV7-8
TGTGCCAGTAGTATGCAGGCGCCAAACTATGGCTACACCTTC CASSMQAPNYGYTF . . TRBJ1-2 TRBV19
TGTGCCAGCAGCTCCCGGACGGGGAAGAGGACAGATACGCAGTATTTT CASSSRTGKRTDTQYF . . TRBJ2-3 TRBV13
TGTGCCAGTAGAGCGGTTCCCTACCCCTCTGGAAACACCATATATTTT CASRAVPYPSGNTIYF . . TRBJ1-3 TRBV19
TGTGCCAGCAGGGCCAACGGGCGAAACACCATATATTTT CASRANGRNTIYF few . TRBJ1-3 TRBV7-8
TGTGCCAGCAGACCTGGGCGATACAATGAGCAGTTCTTC CASRPGRYNEQFF few . TRBJ2-1 TRBV6-6
TGTGCCAGCAGCCCCCGGGGAGGAGGCGGGGAGACCCAGTACTTC CASSPRGGGGETQYF . . TRBJ2-5 TRBV7-2
TGTGCCAGCAGCTTGGGACTAGCGGGAGTGGTCGGGGCCAACGTCCTGACTTTC CASSLGLAGVVGANVLTF once TRBD2 TRBJ2-6 TRBV7-2
TGTGCCATCAGAGCGGACAGGGCAAGGAATGAGCAGTTCTTC CAIRADRARNEQFF . TRBD1 TRBJ2-1 TRBV10-3
TGTGCCAGCAGCCTCAGCCCCGGGGGCTACACCTTC CASSLSPGGYTF . . TRBJ1-2 TRBV2
TGTGCCAGCAGCCCCCAGACAGGGCCCTACGAGCAGTACTTC CASSPQTGPYEQYF few TRBD1 TRBJ2-7 TRBV7-8
TGTGCCAGCTCACCGGTAGAAGTGAGGGGGGGGTCTGAAGCTTTCTTT CASSPVEVRGGSEAFF few . TRBJ1-1 TRBV18
TGTGCCAGCAGCCGCGGACAGGAGGAAGCTTTCTTT CASSRGQEEAFF . TRBD1 TRBJ1-1 TRBV6-2/TRBV6-3
TGTGCCAGCTCACCGGTTGAACTCTACGAGCAGTACTTC CASSPVELYEQYF . . TRBJ2-7 TRBV18
TGTGCCAGCAGTGAAGGAGTTGCCAAAAACATTCAGTACTTC CASSEGVAKNIQYF . . TRBJ2-4 TRBV2
TGTGCCTGGAATGAGGGCCAAGAGACCCAGTACTTC CAWNEGQETQYF . . TRBJ2-5 TRBV30
TGTGCCTGGGTGGACAGGGCGACTATGAACACTGAAGCTTTCTTT CAWVDRATMNTEAFF . TRBD1 TRBJ1-1 TRBV30
TGTGCCAGCAGTTACGGACTAGCTGGCTACGAGCAGTACTTC CASSYGLAGYEQYF . TRBD2 TRBJ2-7 TRBV6-5
TGTGCCAGCAGTGTGGAGCGGGCCCCTCGGGAGACCCAGTACTTC CASSVERAPRETQYF . . TRBJ2-5 TRBV2
TGTGCCAGCAGCTTAAGGGTGGGGGGGGTCTCCTACAATGAGCAGTTCTTC CASSLRVGGVSYNEQFF . TRBD2 TRBJ2-1 TRBV11-2
TGTGCCAGCAGTTACTCGATTAGGGGGCTAGCCAAAAACATTCAGTACTTC CASSYSIRGLAKNIQYF few TRBD1 TRBJ2-4 TRBV6-2/TRBV6-3